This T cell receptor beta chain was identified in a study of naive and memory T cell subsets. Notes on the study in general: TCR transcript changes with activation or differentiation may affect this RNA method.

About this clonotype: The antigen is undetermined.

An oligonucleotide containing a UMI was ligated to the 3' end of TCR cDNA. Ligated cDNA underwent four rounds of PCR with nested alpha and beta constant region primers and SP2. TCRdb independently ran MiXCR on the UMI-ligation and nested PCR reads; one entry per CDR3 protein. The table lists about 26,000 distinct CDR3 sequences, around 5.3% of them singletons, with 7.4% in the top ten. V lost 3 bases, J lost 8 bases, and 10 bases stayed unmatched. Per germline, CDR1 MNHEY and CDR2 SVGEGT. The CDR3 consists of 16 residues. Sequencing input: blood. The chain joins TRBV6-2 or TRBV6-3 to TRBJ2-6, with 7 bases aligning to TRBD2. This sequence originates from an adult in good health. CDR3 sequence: CASSYLWGGVSNVLTF. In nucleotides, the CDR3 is TGTGCCAGCAGTTATTTGTGGGGGGGTGTGTCCAACGTCCTGACTTTC.